Listed below are T cell receptor beta chains from one sample, sequenced in a study of cytomegalovirus exposure and HLA in healthy donors. The protocol was immunoSEQ multiplex PCR, while the TCRdb copy is restricted to in-frame clones and leaves out a portion. The sample consists of over 150,000 clones, approximately 75% of them appearing once. The source material was PBMCs. Receptors were obtained from a man between 25 and 39 years old in good health and CMV-seropositive. CDR3s include the opening cysteine and the closing phenylalanine or tryptophan. D genes are given only for firm matches. The size of a clone is reported for some rows only, either as once, few or many, or as a class for expanded clones.

J | V | D | size | DNA | CDR3
TRBJ1-4 | TRBV11-2 | . | . | TGTGCCAGCAGCCGACCGGGGTTTAATGAAAAACTGTTTTTT | CASSRPGFNEKLFF
TRBJ2-3 | TRBV6-6 | TRBD2 | . | TGTGCCAGCAGCATGCGGGGGGGCCCAGATACGCAGTATTTT | CASSMRGGPDTQYF
TRBJ2-3 | TRBV7-9 | . | . | TGTGCCAGCAGCTTAGCGCCGCTAGTGGAAGATACGCAGTATTTT | CASSLAPLVEDTQYF
TRBJ2-2 | TRBV5-1 | TRBD2 | . | TGCGGCTCCGGGACTAGCGACTCCGGGGAGCTGTTTTTT | CGSGTSDSGELFF
TRBJ1-6 | TRBV7-3 | . | . | TGTGCCAGCAGCCAGTCCGGAGGAGAATCACCCCTCCACTTT | CASSQSGGESPLHF
TRBJ1-6 | TRBV5-1 | . | once | TGCGCCAGCAGCTTTGGCAGGGAAGAAATGACCCTCCACTTT | CASSFGREEMTLHF
TRBJ2-1 | TRBV7-3 | TRBD2 | . | TGTGCCAGCAGCTTTCAGGCTAGCGGGGGGGAAGAGCAGTTCTTC | CASSFQASGGEEQFF
TRBJ2-2 | TRBV7-9 | TRBD2 | . | TGTGCCAGCAGCTTACAAACTAGCGCCGGGGAGCTGTTTTTT | CASSLQTSAGELFF
TRBJ1-1 | TRBV19 | . | . | TGTGCCAGTACTCACCGGGACACAGGTGAAGCTTTCTTT | CASTHRDTGEAFF
TRBJ1-2 | TRBV5-1 | . | once | TGCGCCAGCAGAGAGACAGAGATGAACTATGGCTACACCTTC | CASRETEMNYGYTF
TRBJ2-5 | TRBV6-6 | TRBD2 | . | TGTGCCAGCAGGACTAGCGGGACCCAAGAGACCCAGTACTTC | CASRTSGTQETQYF
TRBJ1-2 | TRBV5-1 | TRBD1 | . | TGCGCCAGCAGCTTGGCCCTCGGGACAGGGAACTATGGCTACACCTTC | CASSLALGTGNYGYTF
TRBJ2-3 | TRBV7-8 | . | few | TGTGCCAGCAGCCCGGGGGTGAGCACAGATACGCAGTATTTT | CASSPGVSTDTQYF
TRBJ1-2 | TRBV5-6 | . | . | TGTGCCAGCAGTTACAGGGATCCCTATGGCTACACCTTC | CASSYRDPYGYTF
TRBJ2-7 | TRBV28 | . | . | TGTGCCAGCAGACAGGGACGAGAGCAGTACTTC | CASRQGREQYF
TRBJ1-4 | TRBV5-1 | TRBD1 | . | TGCGCCAGCAGCGGAACAGGGGCCTTTCGTGAAAAACTATTTTTT | CASSGTGAFREKLFF
TRBJ1-5 | TRBV6-1 | TRBD1 | . | TGTGCCAGCAGGGGAACAGGGGCCCTGAATCAGCCCCAGCATTTT | CASRGTGALNQPQHF
TRBJ1-2 | TRBV10-1 | . | once | TGCGCCAGCAGCATCGCTTACTACTATGGCTACACCTTC | CASSIAYYYGYTF
TRBJ1-2 | TRBV5-1 | . | . | TGCGCCAGCAGCTTGGTTGGCAGGGGAGACTATGGCTACACCTTC | CASSLVGRGDYGYTF
TRBJ1-3 | TRBV6-1 | . | . | TGTGCCAGCAGAGCCGACAACTCTGGAAACACCATATATTTT | CASRADNSGNTIYF
TRBJ2-1 | TRBV18 | . | . | TGTGCCAGCGCGGGCCTTAACTCCTACAATGAGCAGTTCTTC | CASAGLNSYNEQFF
TRBJ2-3 | TRBV27 | TRBD1 | . | TGTGCCAGCAGTTTAGAGGGGGCTGACACAGATACGCAGTATTTT | CASSLEGADTDTQYF
TRBJ1-5 | TRBV27 | . | . | TGTGCCAGCAGTTTACGGGATAGCAATCAGCCCCAGCATTTT | CASSLRDSNQPQHF
TRBJ1-4 | TRBV7-8 | TRBD1 | . | TGTGCCAGCAGCTCAAGCCGGGACAGGGCGGGCGAAAAACTGTTTTTT | CASSSSRDRAGEKLFF
TRBJ2-2 | TRBV30 | . | . | TGTGCCTGGAGTGGGGGGGTAGGGACCGGGGAGCTGTTTTTT | CAWSGGVGTGELFF
TRBJ2-4 | TRBV4-1 | TRBD1 | . | TGCGCCAGCAGCCAAGTGGACAGGGTATCGGACATTCAGTACTTC | CASSQVDRVSDIQYF
TRBJ2-3 | TRBV28 | TRBD2 | . | TGTGCCAGCAGTTTTGCGACTAGCGAGATCACAGATACGCAGTATTTT | CASSFATSEITDTQYF
TRBJ2-7 | TRBV2 | . | once | TGTGCCAGCAAAGAGGAGCGGGCAATCTCCTACGAGCAGTACTTC | CASKEERAISYEQYF
TRBJ2-3 | TRBV28 | TRBD1 | . | TGTGCCAGCAGCCTATCGGCCGGACAGGGGGCTTTCACAGATACGCAGTATTTT | CASSLSAGQGAFTDTQYF
TRBJ1-1 | TRBV5-1 | . | . | TGCGCCAGCAGCTTGGACAGGGAGTTTATGAACACTGAAGCTTTCTTT | CASSLDREFMNTEAFF
TRBJ1-6 | TRBV19 | . | . | TGTGCCAGTAGTGAAGGGGTAAGGGATTCACCCCTCCACTTT | CASSEGVRDSPLHF
TRBJ1-5 | TRBV28 | TRBD1 | . | TGTGCCAGCAGCCGAGAAGGACAGGGGTATCAGCCCCAGCATTTT | CASSREGQGYQPQHF
TRBJ1-5 | TRBV4-3 | . | . | TGCGCCAGCAGCTCTCAGAGCAATCAGCCCCAGCATTTT | CASSSQSNQPQHF
TRBJ1-4 | TRBV25-1 | . | once | TGTGCCAGCAGTGACAGGGCGACTAATGAAAAACTGTTTTTT | CASSDRATNEKLFF
TRBJ1-4 | TRBV29-1 | TRBD1 | . | TGCAGCGTTGTGACAGGGAGAGGGGAAAAACTGTTTTTT | CSVVTGRGEKLFF
TRBJ2-3 | TRBV12-5 | TRBD2 | . | TGTGCTAGTGGTTATTCTAGCGGGGGGGCCTTGGGGCAGTATTTT | CASGYSSGGALGQYF
TRBJ2-1 | TRBV6-1 | TRBD1 | . | TGTGCCAGCAAGTTGAGGGACAGGGCCAATGAGCAGTTCTTC | CASKLRDRANEQFF
TRBJ2-5 | TRBV5-1 | TRBD1 | . | TGCGCCAGCAGCCAGGGGACAGGGGAACAAGAGACCCAGTACTTC | CASSQGTGEQETQYF
TRBJ2-7 | TRBV7-2 | . | . | TGTGCCAGCAGCTTCCCAGGGAACGAGCAGTACTTC | CASSFPGNEQYF
TRBJ1-3 | TRBV28 | . | . | TGTGCCAGCAGTTTAGAGGACAGAAACACCATATATTTT | CASSLEDRNTIYF
TRBJ2-7 | TRBV27 | TRBD1 | . | TGTGCCAGCAGTAAGGACAGGGGGGTTATCTACGAGCAGTACTTC | CASSKDRGVIYEQYF
TRBJ2-3 | TRBV7-2 | . | . | TGTGCCAGCAGCTTAGGGGCAAGCACAGATACGCAGTATTTT | CASSLGASTDTQYF
TRBJ1-5 | TRBV10-3 | . | . | TGTGCCATCAGTGAAGGGGACAATCAGCCCCAGCATTTT | CAISEGDNQPQHF
TRBJ1-2 | TRBV30 | . | . | TGTGCCTGGAGTGTACGGGCAGGGTCCTATGGCTACACCTTC | CAWSVRAGSYGYTF
TRBJ2-3 | TRBV27 | . | once | TGTGCCAGCAGCGCTAGCTTTGATACGCAGTATTTT | CASSASFDTQYF
TRBJ2-1 | TRBV27 | TRBD2 | . | TGTGCCAGCAGTCACGGACTAGCGGAGGGCGTGGAGCAGTTCTTC | CASSHGLAEGVEQFF
TRBJ2-3 | TRBV7-9 | . | few | TGTGCCAGCAGCTTAAGATCAGGGATCGCAGATACGCAGTATTTT | CASSLRSGIADTQYF
TRBJ2-7 | TRBV28 | . | . | TGTGCCAGCAGCCTTACAGGGCTGGGGCAGTACTTC | CASSLTGLGQYF
TRBJ2-5 | TRBV7-6 | . | . | TGTGCCAGCACCTCTGAAGAGACCCAGTACTTC | CASTSEETQYF
TRBJ1-1 | TRBV5-1 | . | . | TGCGCCAGCAGCCCGGGGGGCCTGGACCCTGAAGCTTTCTTT | CASSPGGLDPEAFF
TRBJ2-2 | TRBV5-4 | TRBD1 | . | TGTGCCAGCTCGCAGGGACCGGGACAGGGGTCTTTGTCGAACACCGGGGAGCTGTTTTTT | CASSQGPGQGSLSNTGELFF
TRBJ2-7 | TRBV25-1 | . | once | TGTGCCAGTCATACTCAGGGTAGCTACGAGCAGTACTTC | CASHTQGSYEQYF
TRBJ2-5 | TRBV6-5 | TRBD1 | . | TGTGCCAGCTGGGACAGGGGGTCAGAGACCCAGTACTTC | CASWDRGSETQYF
TRBJ1-1 | TRBV5-1 | TRBD1 | . | TGCGCCAGCAGCTTGGGTCCAGGGGGGAACACTGAAGCTTTCTTT | CASSLGPGGNTEAFF
TRBJ2-2 | TRBV19 | . | . | TGTGCCAGTAGTATAGAGGGGGCAGGCCTTAACACCGGGGAGCTGTTTTTT | CASSIEGAGLNTGELFF
TRBJ1-1 | TRBV18 | TRBD1 | . | TGTGCCAGCTCACCACTTGCACAGGGGGCTGGGGCTTTCTTT | CASSPLAQGAGAFF
TRBJ1-4 | TRBV19 | TRBD1 | . | TGTGCCAGTAGATTGGGGACAGGGCTTGAAAAACTGTTTTTT | CASRLGTGLEKLFF